The clone carrying this T cell receptor (beta chain) was seen repeatedly, ten times or more. One entry per CDR3 protein results from TCRdb running MiXCR on the 5' RACE reads. The data contain 55,000 to 70,000 distinct CDR3 sequences, under 10% of them singletons. The CDR3 has 12 amino acids. This entry belongs to a study of early T cells in non-severe SARS-CoV-2 infection. This rearrangement joins TRBV21-1 to TRBJ2-7; TRBD2, as called in the table, went unchecked against the DNA. TRBV21-1 is listed as a pseudogene. Sequenced material: whole blood. The receptor comes from an adult who was a healthcare worker with PCR-confirmed SARS-CoV-2 infection or an uninfected control (not recorded which). CDR3 coding DNA: TGTGCCAGCAGAAGCGGGAAATACGAGCAGTACTTC. Protein product: CASRSGKYEQYF.